Each of the 2 T cell receptor beta chains below was sequenced from the same sample in a study of early T cells in non-severe SARS-CoV-2 infection. TCRdb re-derived calls from the 5' RACE reads in MiXCR, one entry per CDR3 protein. In the table there are 25,000 to 40,000 distinct CDR3 sequences, approximately 5% of which are singletons. The sequencing sample was made of whole blood. The receptors originated from an adult who was a healthcare worker with PCR-confirmed SARS-CoV-2 infection or an uninfected control (not recorded which).

In this sample, this clonotype turned up many times. The V gene is TRBV7-3, the J gene TRBJ2-5; D call uncertain. The ends were cut back, 2 bases at V and 5 bases at J, with 18 bases in the middle. From germline, CDR1 is SGHTA and CDR2 FQGTGA. This CDR3 comprises 16 residues. In DNA, the CDR3 is TGTGCCAGCAGCTTAGGGCCAGGTCTCCCCCCGGAGACCCAGTACTTC. Translating gives CASSLGPGLPPETQYF.

This clonotype was picked up many times. The chain combines TRBV29-1 with TRBJ1-1, with a weak D call TRBD1 (5 bases). CDR1 and CDR2 from the germline V gene are SQVTM and ANQGSEA. V was cut by 0 bases and J by 2 bases, with 10 bases left in between. The CDR3 length is 14 residues. This CDR3 reads CSVEDGGPNTEAFF. The CDR3 region has the DNA TGCAGCGTTGAAGACGGGGGTCCCAACACTGAAGCTTTCTTT.